Presented here are 6 T cell receptor beta chains from one specimen sequenced in a study of T-cell memory formation after mild COVID-19. TCRdb redid the calling of the 5' RACE reads with MiXCR, one entry per CDR3 protein. The data contain 400,000 or so distinct CDR3 sequences, 15% to 20% of them singletons. Sequencing was done on a sample of PBMCs or a T cell subset sorted from them (not recorded which). Source of these receptors: an adult woman who had mild COVID-19 (a few samples of this study predate the infection). Cell type and time point are not known.

The genes are TRBV6-2 or TRBV6-3 and TRBJ1-5; no clear D. The V and J ends lost 0 bases and 7 bases respectively, with 4 bases between them. The CDR3 is 12 residues long. Looked up from germline, CDR1 is MNHEY and CDR2 is SVGEGT. The CDR3 sequence is CASSYSRQPQHF. CDR3 nucleotides: TGTGCCAGCAGTTACTCGAGACAGCCCCAGCATTTT.

The CDR3 loop reads CASSLRLAGMVGEQFF. Here the CDR3 DNA reads TGTGCCAGCAGCTTAAGACTAGCGGGAATGGTGGGTGAGCAGTTCTTC. The chain couples TRBV21-1 to TRBJ2-1; the table's D call, TRBD2, was not checked against the DNA. TRBV21-1 is deemed a pseudogene. CDR3 size: 16 residues.

The J gene is TRBJ2-7, the V gene TRBV28, with 9 nucleotides matching TRBD1. Germline V gene lookup returns CDR1 MDHEN and CDR2 SYDVKM. This CDR3 is 14 amino acids long. The V and J ends lost 4 bases and 3 bases, in that order; junction bases with no gene match: 4. In DNA, the CDR3 is TGTGCCAGCAGTTCACCGGGACAGGGCTACGAGCAGTACTTC. Protein: CASSSPGQGYEQYF.

This clonotype has more than one count but fewer than ten. V is TRBV20-1 and J is TRBJ2-1, with 7 bases aligning to TRBD2. Germline trimming cut 3 bases from V and 6 bases from J; bases unmatched to any gene: 8. The germline gives CDR1 DFQATT, CDR2 SNEGSKA (reference sequence). The CDR3 runs 14 residues. CDR3 protein: CSARLSGGGNEQFF. CDR3 DNA: TGCAGTGCTAGGTTGTCGGGGGGTGGCAATGAGCAGTTCTTC.

This clonotype was picked up a small number of times. The chain is built from TRBV2 and TRBJ1-5; tentative D call: TRBD1 (6 bases). Between the trimmed V and J ends, which lost 6 bases and 1 base, there was a span of 13 bases. This CDR3 has 15 residues. The germline V gene has CDR1 SNHLY and CDR2 FYNNEI. CDR3 sequence reads: CASSLLGGSNQPQHF. The DNA for the CDR3 is TGTGCCAGCAGCCTTTTAGGGGGAAGCAATCAGCCCCAGCATTTT.

This clonotype was counted ten times or more. The chain uses TRBV28 and TRBJ2-5, with 9 bases matching TRBD1. The CDR3 loop spans 14 amino acids. With V trimmed by 5 bases and J by 3 bases, 4 bases remained unmatched. Germline V gives CDR1 MDHEN, CDR2 SYDVKM. The CDR3: CASSAWDREETQYF. The CDR3 DNA is TGTGCCAGCAGTGCTTGGGACAGGGAAGAGACCCAGTACTTC.